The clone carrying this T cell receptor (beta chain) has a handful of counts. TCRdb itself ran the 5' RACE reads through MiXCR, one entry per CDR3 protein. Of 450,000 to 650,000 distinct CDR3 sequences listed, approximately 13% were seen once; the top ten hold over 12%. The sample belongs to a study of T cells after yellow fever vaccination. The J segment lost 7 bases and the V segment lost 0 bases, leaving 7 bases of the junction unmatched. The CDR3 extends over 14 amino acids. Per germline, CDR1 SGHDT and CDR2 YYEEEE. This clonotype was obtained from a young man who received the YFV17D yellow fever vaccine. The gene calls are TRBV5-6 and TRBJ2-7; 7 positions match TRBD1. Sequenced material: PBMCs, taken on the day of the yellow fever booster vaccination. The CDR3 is CASSLVGAGGEQYF. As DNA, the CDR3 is TGTGCCAGCAGCTTGGTGGGCGCAGGGGGTGAGCAGTACTTC.